This record looks at one T cell receptor beta chain sequence and its context. Trimming pared 2 bases from V and 4 bases from J, leaving 6 bases between. The CDR3 has 13 amino acids. CDR1 SGHRS and CDR2 YFSETQ come from the germline V gene. An assay was performed, and its level was deep. Only in-frame clones appear in the TCRdb table, and some are missing; sequencing was by immunoSEQ multiplex PCR. The sample consists of a few hundred thousand clones, around 76% of them appearing once. The sample is drawn from a study of shared clonotypes between healthy human individuals. Sequenced material: PBMCs. The TCR was taken from a woman aged 40 to 50 in good health. Some clones in this sample may be carry-over from other donors' samples. The chain joins TRBV5-1 to TRBJ2-2; D not certain. CDR3 in amino acids: CASSLDFTGELFF. The CDR3 coding sequence is TGCGCCAGCAGCTTAGACTTCACCGGGGAGCTGTTTTTT.